Each of the 25 T cell receptor beta chains below was sequenced from the same sample in a study of human thymus T cells. Thymic resections from corrective heart surgery supplied the tissue. Some clones are missing from TCRdb's copy, which holds only in-frame ones; the method was immunoSEQ multiplex PCR. Of tens of thousands of clones in the sample, 90% to 97% were seen once. Sample: thymus tissue. The receptors were gathered from a boy under two years old with a congenital heart defect but otherwise immunologically healthy.

J is TRBJ2-5 and V is TRBV27, with TRBD2 matching 10 bases. Losses at the gene ends were 6 bases for V and 2 bases for J; bases not matched to a gene: 3. Germline CDR1 MNHEY, CDR2 SMNVEV (reference sequence). CDR3 size: 14 residues. The CDR3 protein is CASRGLAPQETQYF. The CDR3, as DNA: TGTGCCAGCAGGGGACTAGCGCCTCAAGAGACCCAGTACTTC.

This sequence joins TRBV6-6 and TRBJ1-2; D remains ambiguous. V was shortened by 0 bases and J by 4 bases, with 6 bases between the two germline ends. This CDR3 contains 13 residues. Germline V gives CDR1 MNHNY, CDR2 SVGAGI (reference sequence). For the CDR3, the DNA is TGTGCCAGCAGTTACTCGAGACGCTATGGCTACACCTTC. Protein sequence: CASSYSRRYGYTF.

This chain links TRBV19 with TRBJ2-7, with D tentatively TRBD1 (6 bases). V dropped 4 bases and J dropped 1 base, with 14 bases sitting between them. Looked up from germline, CDR1 is LNHDA and CDR2 is SQIVND (reference sequence). CDR3 length: 15 amino acids. The CDR3 DNA is TGTGCCAGTAGTAAGAAGAGGGACAATTCCTACGAGCAGTACTTC. Its translation is CASSKKRDNSYEQYF. Supplemented by reference TRBV19 and TRBJ2-7, the full variable domain reads DGGITQSPKYLFRKEGQNVTLSCEQNLNHDAMYWYRQDPGQGLRLIYYSQIVNDFQKGDIAEGYSVSREKKESFPLTVTSAQKNPTAFYLCASSKKRDNSYEQYFGPGTRLTVT.

This chain uses TRBV6-1 with TRBJ2-5; D gene ambiguous. Per the germline V gene, CDR1 is MNHNS and CDR2 is SASEGT. With 1 base removed from V and 4 bases from J, the gap between germline ends came to 13 bases. The CDR3 runs to 15 residues. The CDR3 nucleotides read TGTGCCAGCAGTGAAGGTAACCCGGGTGGAGAGACCCAGTACTTC. This sequence encodes CASSEGNPGGETQYF.

The genes are TRBV19 and TRBJ1-1; tentative D call: TRBD1 (5 bases). V lost 6 bases, J lost 3 bases, and 14 bases lay in between. Germline V gene data show CDR1 as LNHDA and CDR2 as SQIVND (reference sequence). The CDR3 is made up of 14 amino acids. The CDR3 DNA follows: TGTGCCAGTAGCGGGGAGGGGAGGGACACTGAAGCTTTCTTT. Its translation is CASSGEGRDTEAFF.

J is TRBJ2-1 and V is TRBV4-2; the match to TRBD2 covers 10 bases. The length of the CDR3 is 15 residues. CDR1 and CDR2 from the germline V gene are LGHNA and YNFKEQ. Trimming cost V 1 base and J 4 bases; bases outside gene matches: 1. The CDR3: CASSQGTSGYNEQFF. Written as DNA, the CDR3 is TGTGCCAGCAGCCAAGGGACTAGCGGTTACAATGAGCAGTTCTTC.

The rearrangement joins TRBV4-2 to TRBJ2-4; 10 positions agree with TRBD2. This CDR3 comprises 19 residues. The trim removed 2 bases at V and 2 bases at J, leaving 12 bases unmatched. Germline values: CDR1 LGHNA, CDR2 YNFKEQ. CDR3 sequence reads: CASSQRAIAGGGSKNIQYF. DNA for the CDR3: TGTGCCAGCAGCCAAAGAGCTATAGCGGGAGGAGGATCCAAAAACATTCAGTACTTC.

The sample holds one count of this clone. This rearrangement joins TRBV7-2 to TRBJ1-5; no definite D call. V was pared by 5 bases and J by 2 bases, with 16 bases between. From germline, CDR1 is SGHTA and CDR2 FQGNSA. The CDR3 extends over 16 amino acids. The CDR3 protein is CASSPREGDGNQPQHF. The CDR3 nucleotides read TGTGCCAGCAGCCCTCGGGAGGGCGATGGCAATCAGCCCCAGCATTTT.

This clone was seen a few times. The J gene is TRBJ2-7, the V gene TRBV7-2; 12 bases match TRBD2. The CDR3 length is 16 residues. The germline V gene has CDR1 SGHTA and CDR2 FQGNSA. The J segment lost 1 base and the V segment lost 5 bases, leaving 6 bases of the junction unmatched. CDR3 region: CASSHGLAGKSYEQYF. The CDR3 bases are TGTGCCAGCAGCCACGGACTAGCGGGGAAATCCTACGAGCAGTACTTC.

The chain couples TRBV5-1 to TRBJ2-5; no firm D call. The CDR3 consists of 11 residues. Between the trimmed V and J ends, which lost 1 base and 5 bases, there was a span of 3 bases. The germline V gene encodes CDR1 SGHRS and CDR2 YFSETQ. For the CDR3, the DNA is TGCGCCAGCAGCTTGACGGAGACCCAGTACTTC. Residues: CASSLTETQYF.

The rearrangement joins TRBV29-1 to TRBJ2-7; a weak D match, TRBD1 (6 bases). This CDR3 region has 13 residues. Trimming cost V 0 bases and J 6 bases, with 12 bases left between them. Germline CDR1 and CDR2: SQVTM and ANQGSEA. The CDR3 region has the DNA TGCAGCGTTGAAGAGTTGGGCAGGGGCGAGCAGTACTTC. This encodes CSVEELGRGEQYF.

This sequence joins TRBV7-3 and TRBJ1-2, with a possible D match to TRBD1 (5 bases). The CDR3 contains 13 residues. Per the germline V gene, CDR1 is SGHTA and CDR2 is FQGTGA. V gave up 5 bases and J gave up 6 bases, with 13 bases separating them. The chain's CDR3 is CASSPRGGDGYTF. CDR3 nucleotides: TGTGCCAGCAGCCCCCGGGGGGGTGATGGCTACACCTTC.

The chain couples TRBV13 to TRBJ2-7; 13 bases match TRBD2. The CDR3 is 15 residues long. V lost 5 bases, J lost 6 bases, and 7 bases stayed unmatched. Looked up from germline, CDR1 is PRHDT and CDR2 is FYEKMQ (reference sequence). The CDR3 DNA is TGTGCCAGCAGCCCCTGGACTAGCGGGGGAATCGAGCAGTACTTC. Translated, it gives CASSPWTSGGIEQYF.

The V call is TRBV7-2, the J call TRBJ2-1, with 9 bases that match TRBD1. Looked up from germline, CDR1 is SGHTA and CDR2 is FQGNSA. Germline trimming cut 5 bases from V and 6 bases from J; bases unmatched to any gene: 11. The CDR3 covers 16 residues. The CDR3 DNA reads as TGTGCCAGCAGCCCCAAGCGGGACAGGGTTTTCAATGAGCAGTTCTTC. It specifies CASSPKRDRVFNEQFF. Combining the CDR3 with reference TRBV7-2 and TRBJ2-1 gives the whole variable domain GAGVSQSPSNKVTEKGKDVELRCDPISGHTALYWYRQSLGQGLEFLIYFQGNSAPDKSGLPSDRFSAERTGGSVSTLTIQRTQQEDSAVYLCASSPKRDRVFNEQFFGPGTRLTVL.

The V gene is TRBV7-6, the J gene TRBJ2-7; D tentatively reads TRBD1 or TRBD2 (6 bases each). The CDR3 consists of 16 residues. V dropped 2 bases and J dropped 5 bases, with 19 bases sitting between them. From germline, CDR1 is SGHVS and CDR2 FNYEAQ. The CDR3 loop is CASSLSCSGGEDEQYF. CDR3 in DNA: TGTGCCAGCAGCTTATCTTGTTCCGGGGGCGAAGACGAGCAGTACTTC.

The rearrangement links TRBV7-2 to TRBJ1-5; D is possibly TRBD1 (6 bases). This CDR3 has 14 residues. V shed 5 bases and J shed 4 bases, with 12 bases lying between them. CDR1 SGHTA and CDR2 FQGNSA come from the germline V gene. CDR3 nucleotides: TGTGCCAGCAGCCCGGACAGCCATAATCAGCCCCAGCATTTT. This translates into CASSPDSHNQPQHF.

The genes are TRBV29-1 and TRBJ1-2; TRBD1 aligns across 9 bases. Germline lookup yields CDR1 SQVTM and CDR2 ANQGSEA. CDR3 length: 16 residues. Trimming at V came to 4 bases and at J to 4 bases, leaving 13 bases not matched to a gene. The CDR3 DNA sequence: TGCAGCGTTGCTAAAACCGGGACAGGGAGTTCCTATGGCTACACCTTC. Protein product: CSVAKTGTGSSYGYTF.

The chain joins TRBV6-6 to TRBJ1-5; TRBD1 agrees at 7 bases. The V segment lost 6 bases and the J segment 3 bases; nucleotides outside the gene matches: 8. The CDR3 has 15 residues. Per the germline V gene, CDR1 is MNHNY and CDR2 is SVGAGI (reference sequence). The CDR3, as DNA: TGTGCCAGCAGCCAAGGGACAGAGGCCAATCAGCCCCAGCATTTT. Its protein product is CASSQGTEANQPQHF.

This clone was counted a single time. The chain joins TRBV7-8 to TRBJ2-7, with TRBD1 matching over 8 bases. Looked up from germline, CDR1 is SGHVS and CDR2 is FQNEAQ. Germline trimming cut 1 base from V and 4 bases from J; bases unmatched to any gene: 12. CDR3 length: 17 residues. Here the CDR3 DNA reads TGTGCCAGCAGCTTAGGACAGGGGTGGCTAGCGTTGTACGAGCAGTACTTC. Amino acid sequence: CASSLGQGWLALYEQYF.

The rearrangement joins TRBV10-3 to TRBJ1-3; D call uncertain. The CDR3 totals 12 residues. Trimming shortened V by 6 bases and J by 8 bases, and 11 bases separated the two germline ends. Per germline, CDR1 ENHRY and CDR2 SYGVKD. CDR3 in amino acids: CAISQLGHTIYF. The CDR3 DNA is TGTGCCATCAGCCAACTCGGACACACCATATATTTT.

The chain uses TRBV11-2 and TRBJ2-5; 7 nucleotides align to TRBD2. The CDR3 runs to 15 residues. V lost 1 base and J lost 3; bases outside the gene matches: 5. Germline V lookup: CDR1 SGHAT, CDR2 FQNNGV. The CDR3 reads CASSLGGGREETQYF. The CDR3 DNA reads as TGTGCCAGCAGCTTAGGTGGCGGGAGAGAAGAGACCCAGTACTTC.

V usage is TRBV5-1 and J usage is TRBJ2-3; 8 positions agree with TRBD1. The CDR3 spans 14 residues. With 3 bases clipped from V and 4 bases from J, the junction kept 4 bases outside the gene matches. The germline V gene has CDR1 SGHRS and CDR2 YFSETQ. The CDR3 region is CASSWGTGADTQYF. The CDR3 bases are TGCGCCAGCAGCTGGGGGACAGGAGCAGATACGCAGTATTTT.

The genes are TRBV2 and TRBJ2-7; weak D call: TRBD2 (7 bases). There are 14 residues in the CDR3. Trimming removed 9 bases at V and 2 bases at J, with 17 bases between. Germline V gene lookup returns CDR1 SNHLY and CDR2 FYNNEI. CDR3 sequence reads: CARGSGGRTYEQYF. For the CDR3, the DNA is TGTGCCAGAGGATCGGGGGGCAGGACCTACGAGCAGTACTTC.

The chain links TRBV6-1 to TRBJ1-2; no definite D call. The CDR3 contains 14 residues. Between the trimmed V and J ends, which lost 2 bases and 6 bases, there was a span of 13 bases. The V gene's germline CDR1 is MNHNS and CDR2 SASEGT. The DNA of the CDR3 is TGTGCCAGCAGTGAATTCGGATCGGGAAATGGCTACACCTTC. As protein: CASSEFGSGNGYTF.

This clone was counted a single time. The rearrangement joins TRBV6-1 to TRBJ2-7; no clear D gene. V was trimmed by 10 bases and J by 2 bases, leaving 9 bases between them. The length of the CDR3 is 11 residues. CDR1 is MNHNS and CDR2 is SASEGT in the germline V gene. The CDR3 DNA is TGTGCCACCACGGCGCCCTACGAGCAGTACTTC. Translating gives CATTAPYEQYF.